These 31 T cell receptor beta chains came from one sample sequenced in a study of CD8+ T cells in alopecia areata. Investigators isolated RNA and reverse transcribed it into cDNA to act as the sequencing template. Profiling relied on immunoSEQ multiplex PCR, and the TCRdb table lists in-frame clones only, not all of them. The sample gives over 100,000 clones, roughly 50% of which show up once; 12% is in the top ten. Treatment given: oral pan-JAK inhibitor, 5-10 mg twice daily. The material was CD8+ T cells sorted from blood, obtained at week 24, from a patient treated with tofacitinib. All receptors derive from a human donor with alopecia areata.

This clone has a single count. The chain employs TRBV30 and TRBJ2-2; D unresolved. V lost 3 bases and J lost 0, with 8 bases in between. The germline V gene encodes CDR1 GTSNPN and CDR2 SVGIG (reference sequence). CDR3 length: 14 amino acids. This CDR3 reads CAWSLATNTGELFF. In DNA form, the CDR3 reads TGTGCCTGGAGCTTAGCAACGAACACCGGGGAGCTGTTTTTT.

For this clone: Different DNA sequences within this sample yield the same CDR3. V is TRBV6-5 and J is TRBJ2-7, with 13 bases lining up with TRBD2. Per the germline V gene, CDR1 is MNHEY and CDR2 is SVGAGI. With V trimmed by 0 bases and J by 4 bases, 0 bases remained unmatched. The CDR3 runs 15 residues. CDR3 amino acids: CASSYSTSGGYEQYF. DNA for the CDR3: TGTGCCAGCAGTTACTCGACTAGCGGGGGGTACGAGCAGTACTTC.

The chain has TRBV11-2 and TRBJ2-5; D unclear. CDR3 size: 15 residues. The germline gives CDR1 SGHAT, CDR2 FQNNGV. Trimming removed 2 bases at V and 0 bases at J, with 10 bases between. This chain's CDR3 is CASSLQIDYQETQYF. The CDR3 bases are TGTGCCAGCAGCTTACAAATCGACTACCAAGAGACCCAGTACTTC.

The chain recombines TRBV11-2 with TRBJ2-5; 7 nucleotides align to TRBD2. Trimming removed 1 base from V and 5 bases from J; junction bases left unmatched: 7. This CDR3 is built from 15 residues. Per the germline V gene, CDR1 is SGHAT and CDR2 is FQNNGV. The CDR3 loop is CASSLARDGGETQYF. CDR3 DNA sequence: TGTGCCAGCAGCTTAGCTCGGGACGGGGGGGAGACCCAGTACTTC.

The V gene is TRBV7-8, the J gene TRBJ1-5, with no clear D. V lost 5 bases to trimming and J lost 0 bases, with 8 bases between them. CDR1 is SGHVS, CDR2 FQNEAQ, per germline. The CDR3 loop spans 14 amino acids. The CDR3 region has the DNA TGTGCCAGCAGCCACGGGGATAGCAATCAGCCCCAGCATTTT. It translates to CASSHGDSNQPQHF.

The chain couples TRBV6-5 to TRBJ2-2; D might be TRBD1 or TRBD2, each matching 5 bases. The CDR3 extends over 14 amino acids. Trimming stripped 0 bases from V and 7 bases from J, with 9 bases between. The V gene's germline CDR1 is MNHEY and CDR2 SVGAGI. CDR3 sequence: CASSYSGAGGELFF. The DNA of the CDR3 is TGTGCCAGCAGTTACTCCGGGGCGGGCGGGGAGCTGTTTTTT.

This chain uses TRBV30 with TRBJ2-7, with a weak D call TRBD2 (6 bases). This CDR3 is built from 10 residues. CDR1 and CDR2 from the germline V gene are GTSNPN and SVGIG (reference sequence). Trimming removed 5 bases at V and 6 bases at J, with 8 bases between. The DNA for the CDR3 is TGTGCCTGGGGGGGGTCCGAGCAGTACTTC. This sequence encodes CAWGGSEQYF. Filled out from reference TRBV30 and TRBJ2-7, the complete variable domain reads SQTIHQWPATLVQPVGSPLSLECTVEGTSNPNLYWYRQAAGRGLQLLFYSVGIGQISSEVPQNLSASRPQDRQFILSSKKLLLSDSGFYLCAWGGSEQYFGPGTRLTVT.

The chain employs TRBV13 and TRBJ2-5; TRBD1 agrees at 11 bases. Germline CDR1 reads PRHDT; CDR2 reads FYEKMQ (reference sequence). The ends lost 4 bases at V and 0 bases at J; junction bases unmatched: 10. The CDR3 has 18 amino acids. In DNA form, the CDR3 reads TGTGCCAGCAGCTCGAATGAGCCGGGACAGGGGGACCAAGAGACCCAGTACTTC. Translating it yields CASSSNEPGQGDQETQYF.

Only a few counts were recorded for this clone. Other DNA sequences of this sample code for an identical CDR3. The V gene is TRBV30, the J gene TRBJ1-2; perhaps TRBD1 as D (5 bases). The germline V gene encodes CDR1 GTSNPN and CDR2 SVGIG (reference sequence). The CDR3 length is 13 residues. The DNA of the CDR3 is TGTGGTACCGGGACGTCAGCTAACTATGGCTACACCTTC. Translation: CGTGTSANYGYTF.

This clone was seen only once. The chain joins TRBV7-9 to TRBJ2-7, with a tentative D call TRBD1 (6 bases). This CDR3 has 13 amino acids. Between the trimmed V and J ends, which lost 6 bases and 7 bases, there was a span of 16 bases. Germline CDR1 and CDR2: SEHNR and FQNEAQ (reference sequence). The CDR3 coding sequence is TGTGCCAGCAGTGGCAGGGGAGTTCTTGAGCAGTACTTC. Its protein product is CASSGRGVLEQYF.

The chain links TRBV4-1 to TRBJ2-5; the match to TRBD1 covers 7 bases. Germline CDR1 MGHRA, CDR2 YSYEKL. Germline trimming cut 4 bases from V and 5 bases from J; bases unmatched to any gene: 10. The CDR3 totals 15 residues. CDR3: CASSPLEQGEETQYF. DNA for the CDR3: TGCGCCAGCAGCCCTTTGGAGCAGGGGGAGGAGACCCAGTACTTC.

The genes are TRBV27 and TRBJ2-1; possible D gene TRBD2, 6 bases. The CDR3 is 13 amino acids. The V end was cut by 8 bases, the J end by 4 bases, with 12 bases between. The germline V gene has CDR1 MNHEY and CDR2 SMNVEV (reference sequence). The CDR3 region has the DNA TGTGCCAGCGGCGGGGACGGATACAATGAGCAGTTCTTC. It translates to CASGGDGYNEQFF.

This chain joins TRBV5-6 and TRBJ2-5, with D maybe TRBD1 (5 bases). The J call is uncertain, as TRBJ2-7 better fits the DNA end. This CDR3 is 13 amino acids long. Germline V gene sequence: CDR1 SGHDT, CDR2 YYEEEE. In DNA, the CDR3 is TGTGCCAGCAGCTTGGGACAGTCCTACGAGCAGTACTTC. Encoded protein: CASSLGQSYEQYF.

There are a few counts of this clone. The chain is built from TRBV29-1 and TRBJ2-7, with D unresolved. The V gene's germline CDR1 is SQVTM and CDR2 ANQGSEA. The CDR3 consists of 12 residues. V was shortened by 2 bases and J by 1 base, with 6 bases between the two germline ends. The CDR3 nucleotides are TGCAGCGTTGAACTGCGGTCCTACGAGCAGTACTTC. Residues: CSVELRSYEQYF.

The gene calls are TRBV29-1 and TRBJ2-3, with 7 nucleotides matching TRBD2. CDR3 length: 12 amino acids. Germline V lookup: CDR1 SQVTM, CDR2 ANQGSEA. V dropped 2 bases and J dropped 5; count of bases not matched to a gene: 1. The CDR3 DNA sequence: TGCAGCGTTGAACGGGGGGAAGATACGCAGTATTTT. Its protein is CSVERGEDTQYF.

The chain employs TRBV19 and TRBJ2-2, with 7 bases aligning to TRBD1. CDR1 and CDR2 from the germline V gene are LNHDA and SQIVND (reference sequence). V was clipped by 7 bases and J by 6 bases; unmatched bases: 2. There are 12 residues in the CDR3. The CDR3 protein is CASIQGAGELFF. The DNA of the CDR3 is TGTGCCAGTATCCAGGGGGCCGGGGAGCTGTTTTTT.

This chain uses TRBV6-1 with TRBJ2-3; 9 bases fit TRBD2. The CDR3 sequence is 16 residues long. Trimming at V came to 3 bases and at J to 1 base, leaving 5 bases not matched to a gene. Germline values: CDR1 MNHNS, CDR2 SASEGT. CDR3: CASSESPSGGTDTQYF. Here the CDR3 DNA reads TGTGCCAGCAGTGAGTCCCCTAGCGGGGGCACAGATACGCAGTATTTT.

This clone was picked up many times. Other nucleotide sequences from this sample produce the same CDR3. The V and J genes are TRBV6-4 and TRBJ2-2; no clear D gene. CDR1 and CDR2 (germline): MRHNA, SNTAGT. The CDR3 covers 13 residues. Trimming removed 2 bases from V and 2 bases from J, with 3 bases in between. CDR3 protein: CASSDKNTGELFF. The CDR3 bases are TGTGCCAGCAGTGACAAAAACACCGGGGAGCTGTTTTTT.

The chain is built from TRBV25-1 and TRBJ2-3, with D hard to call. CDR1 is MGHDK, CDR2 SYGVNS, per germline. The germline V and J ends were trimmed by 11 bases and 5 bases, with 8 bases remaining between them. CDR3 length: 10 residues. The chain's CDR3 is CARLKDTQYF. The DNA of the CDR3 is TGTGCCCGCTTGAAAGATACGCAGTATTTT.

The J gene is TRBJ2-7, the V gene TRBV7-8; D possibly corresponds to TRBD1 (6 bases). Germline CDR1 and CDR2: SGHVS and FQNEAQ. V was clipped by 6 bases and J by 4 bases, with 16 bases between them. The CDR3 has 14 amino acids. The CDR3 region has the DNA TGTGCCAGCAGTTACGCGACAGGCCGTTACGAGCAGTACTTC. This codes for CASSYATGRYEQYF.

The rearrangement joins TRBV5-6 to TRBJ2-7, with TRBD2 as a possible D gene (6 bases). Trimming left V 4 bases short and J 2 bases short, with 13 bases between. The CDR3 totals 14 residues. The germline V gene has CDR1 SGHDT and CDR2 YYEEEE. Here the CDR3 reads CASSRPGAPYEQYF. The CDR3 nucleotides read TGTGCCAGCAGCCGACCGGGAGCGCCCTACGAGCAGTACTTC.

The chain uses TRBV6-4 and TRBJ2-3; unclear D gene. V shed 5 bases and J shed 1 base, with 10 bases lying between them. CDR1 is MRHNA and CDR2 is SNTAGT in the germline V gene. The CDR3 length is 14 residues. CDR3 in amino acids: CASSYLSGTDTQYF. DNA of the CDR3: TGTGCCAGCAGTTACTTGTCTGGCACAGATACGCAGTATTTT.

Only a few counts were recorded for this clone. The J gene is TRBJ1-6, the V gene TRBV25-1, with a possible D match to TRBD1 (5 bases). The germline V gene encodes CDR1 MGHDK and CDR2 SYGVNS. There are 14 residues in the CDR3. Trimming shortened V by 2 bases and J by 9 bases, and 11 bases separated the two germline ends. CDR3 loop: CASSEEGIASPLHF. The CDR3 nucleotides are TGTGCCAGCAGTGAAGAGGGGATCGCTTCACCCCTCCACTTT.

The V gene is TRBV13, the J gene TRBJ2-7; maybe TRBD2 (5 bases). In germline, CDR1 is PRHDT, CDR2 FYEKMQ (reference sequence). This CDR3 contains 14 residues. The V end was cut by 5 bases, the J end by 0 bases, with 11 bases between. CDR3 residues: CASSPDGVSYEQYF. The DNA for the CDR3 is TGTGCCAGCAGCCCGGACGGGGTCTCCTACGAGCAGTACTTC.

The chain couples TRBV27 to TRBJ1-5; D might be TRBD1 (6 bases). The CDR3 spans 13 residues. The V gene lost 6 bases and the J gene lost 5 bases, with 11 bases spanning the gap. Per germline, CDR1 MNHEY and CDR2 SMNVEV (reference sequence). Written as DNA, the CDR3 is TGTGCCAGCAGCGTACAGGGTTATCAGCCCCAGCATTTT. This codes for CASSVQGYQPQHF.

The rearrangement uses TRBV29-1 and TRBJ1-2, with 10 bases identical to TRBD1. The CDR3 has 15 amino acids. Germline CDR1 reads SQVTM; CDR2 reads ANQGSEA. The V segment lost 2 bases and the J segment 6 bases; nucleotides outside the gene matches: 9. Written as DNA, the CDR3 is TGCAGCGTTGAATTCCTCGGGGACAGGGGAGATGGCTACACCTTC. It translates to CSVEFLGDRGDGYTF. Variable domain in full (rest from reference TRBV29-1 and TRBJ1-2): SAVISQKPSRDICQRGTSLTIQCQVDSQVTMMFWYRQQPGQSLTLIATANQGSEATYESGFVIDKFPISRPNLTFSTLTVSNMSPEDSSIYLCSVEFLGDRGDGYTFGSGTRLTVV.

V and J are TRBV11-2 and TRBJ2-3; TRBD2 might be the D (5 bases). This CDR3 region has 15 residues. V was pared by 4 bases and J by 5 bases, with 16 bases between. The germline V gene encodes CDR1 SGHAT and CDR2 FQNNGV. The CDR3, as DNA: TGTGCCAGCAGCTCCGACGGGGAAACGGGAGATACGCAGTATTTT. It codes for CASSSDGETGDTQYF.

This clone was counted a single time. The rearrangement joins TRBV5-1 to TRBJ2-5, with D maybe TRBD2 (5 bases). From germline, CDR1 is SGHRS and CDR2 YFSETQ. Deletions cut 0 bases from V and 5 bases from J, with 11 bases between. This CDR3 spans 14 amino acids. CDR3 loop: CASSLDRGWETQYF. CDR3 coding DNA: TGCGCCAGCAGCTTGGATCGGGGTTGGGAGACCCAGTACTTC.

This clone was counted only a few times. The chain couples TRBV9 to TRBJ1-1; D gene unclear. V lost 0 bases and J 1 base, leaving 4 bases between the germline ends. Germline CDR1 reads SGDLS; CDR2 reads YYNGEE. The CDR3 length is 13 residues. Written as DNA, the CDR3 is TGTGCCAGCAGCGTAGAGGCGAACACTGAAGCTTTCTTT. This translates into CASSVEANTEAFF.

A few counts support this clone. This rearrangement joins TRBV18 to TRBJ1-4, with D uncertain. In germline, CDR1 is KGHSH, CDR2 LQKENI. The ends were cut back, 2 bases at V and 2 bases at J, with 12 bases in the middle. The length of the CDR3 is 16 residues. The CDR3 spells CASSPSDLGTNEKLFF. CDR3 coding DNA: TGTGCCAGCTCACCATCGGACCTGGGGACTAATGAAAAACTGTTTTTT.

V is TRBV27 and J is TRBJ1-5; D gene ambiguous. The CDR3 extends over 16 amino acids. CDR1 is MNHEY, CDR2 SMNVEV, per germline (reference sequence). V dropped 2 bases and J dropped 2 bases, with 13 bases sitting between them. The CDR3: CASSLGPSRGNQPQHF. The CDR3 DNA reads TGTGCCAGCAGTTTAGGGCCCTCCAGAGGCAATCAGCCCCAGCATTTT.